This entry is about one TCR beta chain. Its specificity is not known. This sample is drawn from a study of neurological immune-mediated disorders. As healthy controls, volunteers from a blood bank in Maryland, USA, were used. Findings and limits, study-wide: The study found the most TCR clonal expansion in HTLV-1-associated myelopathy and the least in multiple sclerosis, below healthy controls. CDR3 amino acid sequences found in expanded clones were never shared across subjects, suggesting private repertoires in all groups.

The CDR3 covers 18 residues. V shed 3 bases, J shed 5 bases, and the junction held 15 bases outside the gene matches. From germline, CDR1 is KGHDR and CDR2 SFDVKD. The authors made cDNA by 5'RACE with 10-nucleotide random UMIs. TCRdb passed the 5' RACE reads through MiXCR, listing each CDR3 protein once. The repertoire includes about 48,000 distinct CDR3 sequences, about 25% of them detected once, and around 23% sits in the top ten. The rearrangement links TRBV24-1 to TRBJ2-5; TRBD1 aligns across 9 bases. The sequence was obtained from a woman in her sixties or seventies in good health. Sequencing was carried out using PBMCs. CDR3 DNA: TGTGCCACCAGTGATCCTCGAACCGGGACAGGGTTGTGGGAGACCCAGTACTTC. Encoded protein: CATSDPRTGTGLWETQYF.